Below, 12 T cell receptor beta chains from the same sample are listed, as sequenced in a study of response to subunit inactivated influenza vaccine. One entry per CDR3 protein, called by TCRdb with MiXCR from the RT-PCR reads. Of hundreds of thousands of distinct CDR3 sequences in the sample, 14% were seen once. The sample was PBMCs from blood, taken less than 15 days before vaccination. These receptors were collected from a man aged 50 to 59 who received an inactivated influenza vaccine.

In its sample, this clonotype was seen a few times. The chain joins TRBV6-2 or TRBV6-3 to TRBJ2-7; 7 nucleotides line up with TRBD1. The V gene's germline CDR1 is MNHEY and CDR2 SVGEGT. The CDR3 sequence is 17 residues long. Trimming at V came to 1 base and at J to 3 bases, leaving 12 bases not matched to a gene. CDR3 DNA: TGTGCCAGCAGTTACTTCGATCAGGGGGTTCGGGACTACGAGCAGTACTTC. Protein sequence: CASSYFDQGVRDYEQYF.

This clonotype showed up many times. The chain is built from TRBV5-6 and TRBJ2-2; D is undetermined. Germline V gene sequence: CDR1 SGHDT, CDR2 YYEEEE. The CDR3 consists of 14 residues. Trimming pared 0 bases from V and 3 bases from J, leaving 6 bases between. DNA for the CDR3: TGTGCCAGCAGCTTGGCTTCTTACACCGGGGAGCTGTTTTTT. It specifies CASSLASYTGELFF.

The chain uses TRBV6-6 and TRBJ2-3, with 8 bases fitting TRBD2. Per the germline V gene, CDR1 is MNHNY and CDR2 is SVGAGI (reference sequence). V shed 10 bases, J shed 1 base, and the junction held 4 bases outside the gene matches. The CDR3 loop spans 13 amino acids. The chain's CDR3 is CAISGGRTDTQYF. Written as DNA, the CDR3 is TGTGCCATCTCGGGGGGGCGCACAGATACGCAGTATTTT.

This clonotype was seen ten or more times. V usage is TRBV20-1 and J usage is TRBJ2-7; TRBD1 aligns across 7 bases. The CDR3 covers 12 residues. In germline, CDR1 is DFQATT, CDR2 SNEGSKA (reference sequence). V was clipped by 7 bases and J by 2 bases; unmatched bases: 5. Here the CDR3 reads CSVAGGTYEQYF. The CDR3 nucleotides read TGCAGTGTAGCAGGGGGTACCTACGAGCAGTACTTC.

The chain has TRBV6-1 and TRBJ2-3; D is perhaps TRBD2 (5 bases). There are 13 residues in the CDR3. Germline CDR1 reads MNHNS; CDR2 reads SASEGT. The germline V and J ends were trimmed by 6 bases and 8 bases, with 15 bases remaining between them. The CDR3 DNA reads TGTGCCAGCAGAGAGGGTCGTCGAGGTACGCAGTATTTT. Its translation: CASREGRRGTQYF.

Many counts were recorded for this clonotype. The V call is TRBV28, the J call TRBJ2-4; tentative D call: TRBD1 (6 bases). The CDR3 contains 15 residues. Germline CDR1 MDHEN, CDR2 SYDVKM. The germline V and J ends were trimmed by 1 base and 6 bases, with 13 bases remaining between them. CDR3 nucleotides: TGTGCCAGCAGTTTATATACAGGGAGTCGAAACATTCAGTACTTC. Protein: CASSLYTGSRNIQYF. Full variable domain (outside the CDR3, taken from reference TRBV28 and TRBJ2-4): DVKVTQSSRYLVKRTGEKVFLECVQDMDHENMFWYRQDPGLGLRLIYFSYDVKMKEKGDIPEGYSVSREKKERFSLILESASTNQTSMYLCASSLYTGSRNIQYFGAGTRLSVL.

This chain joins TRBV7-9 and TRBJ1-2, with D possibly matching TRBD1 (6 bases). This CDR3 is 15 amino acids long. Trimming took off 5 bases at V and 2 bases at J, with 15 bases between the two ends. Germline V lookup: CDR1 SEHNR, CDR2 FQNEAQ (reference sequence). The CDR3 protein is CASSPSQGKNYGYTF. DNA for the CDR3: TGTGCCAGCAGCCCAAGTCAGGGGAAGAACTATGGCTACACCTTC.

This clonotype was seen a few times. The CDR3 sequence is CASSLLDSSTDTQYF. The CDR3 DNA reads TGTGCCAGCAGTTTGCTAGACAGTAGCACAGATACGCAGTATTTT. The chain couples TRBV28 to TRBJ2-3; possible D gene TRBD1, 5 bases. V was cut by 3 bases and J by 0 bases, with 10 bases left in between. CDR3 size: 15 residues. Germline V lookup: CDR1 MDHEN, CDR2 SYDVKM.

The chain combines TRBV11-3 with TRBJ2-1; D might be TRBD1 (6 bases). The V end lost 4 bases, the J end lost 7 bases, and 14 bases lay between the germline ends. This CDR3 has 14 amino acids. Germline CDR1 SGHNT, CDR2 YENEEA. The DNA of the CDR3 is TGTGCCAGCAGCTCCCCGGGACAAGGGAATGAGCAGTTCTTC. This gives the protein CASSSPGQGNEQFF.

Only a few counts were recorded for this clonotype. The chain couples TRBV6-2 or TRBV6-3 to TRBJ2-4, with D maybe TRBD2 (5 bases). Germline V lookup: CDR1 MNHEY, CDR2 SVGEGT. The CDR3 extends over 13 amino acids. The V and J ends lost 7 bases and 6 bases respectively, with 13 bases between them. This CDR3 is CASTIGMGNIQYF. CDR3 bases: TGTGCCAGCACCATCGGGATGGGAAACATTCAGTACTTC.

This clonotype was counted between two and nine times. The V call is TRBV29-1, the J call TRBJ2-7, with TRBD1 matching 8 bases. The germline V gene encodes CDR1 SQVTM and CDR2 ANQGSEA. J lost 6 bases, V lost 0 bases, and 10 bases had no gene match. CDR3 length: 15 amino acids. CDR3 in DNA: TGCAGCGTTGAAGATGAGGGACAGGTTTTTCGCGAGCAGTACTTC. Residues: CSVEDEGQVFREQYF.

This sequence joins TRBV4-1 and TRBJ2-1; 9 bases fit TRBD1. V lost 4 bases, J lost 6 bases, and 7 bases stayed unmatched. CDR3 length equals 15 residues. Germline CDR1 reads MGHRA; CDR2 reads YSYEKL. The CDR3 DNA is TGCGCCAGCAGCCTGGATACACAGGGGGCCAATGAGCAGTTCTTC. Protein product: CASSLDTQGANEQFF.